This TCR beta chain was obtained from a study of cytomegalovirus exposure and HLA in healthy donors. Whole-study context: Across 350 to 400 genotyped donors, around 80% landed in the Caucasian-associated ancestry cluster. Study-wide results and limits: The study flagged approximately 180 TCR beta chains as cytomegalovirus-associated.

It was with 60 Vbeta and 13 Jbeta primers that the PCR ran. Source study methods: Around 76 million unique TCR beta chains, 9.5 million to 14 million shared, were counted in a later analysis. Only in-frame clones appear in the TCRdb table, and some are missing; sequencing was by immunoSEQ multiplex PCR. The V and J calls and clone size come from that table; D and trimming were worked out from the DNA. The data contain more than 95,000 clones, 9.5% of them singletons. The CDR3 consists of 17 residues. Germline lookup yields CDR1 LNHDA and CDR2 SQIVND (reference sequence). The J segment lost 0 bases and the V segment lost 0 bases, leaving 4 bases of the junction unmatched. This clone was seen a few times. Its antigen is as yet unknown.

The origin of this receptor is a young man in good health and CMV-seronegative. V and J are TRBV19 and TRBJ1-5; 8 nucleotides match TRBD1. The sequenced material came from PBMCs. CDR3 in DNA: TGTGCCAGTAGTATAGATCGGACAGGGTATAGCAATCAGCCCCAGCATTTT. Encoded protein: CASSIDRTGYSNQPQHF.